Each of the 13 T cell receptor beta chains below was sequenced from the same sample in a study of T-cell memory formation after mild COVID-19. Each CDR3 protein gets one entry after TCRdb re-called the 5' RACE reads with MiXCR. The table includes roughly 200,000 distinct CDR3 sequences, about a fifth detected once. Specimen: PBMCs or a T cell subset sorted from them (not recorded which). These receptor sequences come from an adult woman who had mild COVID-19 (a few samples of this study predate the infection). Cell type and time point are not known.

This clonotype was detected a few times. The rearrangement uses TRBV9 and TRBJ2-6, with a possible D match to TRBD1 (6 bases). Trimming pared 6 bases from V and 3 bases from J, leaving 13 bases between. This CDR3 has 15 amino acids. Germline-derived CDR1 and CDR2 are SGDLS and YYNGEE. The CDR3 sequence is CASKGEIIGANVLTF. As DNA, the CDR3 is TGTGCCAGCAAGGGGGAGATCATTGGGGCCAACGTCCTGACTTTC.

The chain joins TRBV5-1 to TRBJ2-7; TRBD1 aligns across 8 bases. The CDR3 sequence is 15 residues long. J lost 1 base, V lost 4 bases, and 7 bases had no gene match. CDR1 and CDR2 from the germline V gene are SGHRS and YFSETQ. The CDR3 here is CASSPGQGPSYEQYF. The CDR3 nucleotides are TGCGCCAGCAGCCCCGGACAGGGCCCTTCCTACGAGCAGTACTTC.

V gene TRBV10-3 combines with J gene TRBJ2-2, with 9 bases identical to TRBD2. Losses at the gene ends were 0 bases for V and 5 bases for J; bases not matched to a gene: 4. Per germline, CDR1 ENHRY and CDR2 SYGVKD. This CDR3 contains 16 residues. In DNA, the CDR3 is TGTGCCATCAGTGAGTCGTTAGCGGGAGAAACCGGGGAGCTGTTTTTT. This translates into CAISESLAGETGELFF.

The chain joins TRBV7-6 to TRBJ2-5; no clear D gene. Germline CDR1 SGHVS, CDR2 FNYEAQ. CDR3 length equals 13 residues. Trimming stripped 4 bases from V and 5 bases from J, with 11 bases between. In nucleotides, the CDR3 is TGTGCCAGCAGCTCTCGCGCATTCGAGACCCAGTACTTC. Translating it yields CASSSRAFETQYF.

This clonotype was picked up many times. This chain uses TRBV11-2 with TRBJ1-6; D is ambiguous. CDR1 and CDR2 (germline): SGHAT, FQNNGV. The germline V and J ends were trimmed by 5 bases and 9 bases, with 11 bases remaining between them. The CDR3 loop spans 13 amino acids. DNA of the CDR3: TGTGCCAGCAGCCCCGATGGCGCTTCACCCCTCCACTTT. Amino acids: CASSPDGASPLHF.

This clonotype was observed at least ten times. This rearrangement joins TRBV11-2 to TRBJ1-1; TRBD1 is a possible D gene (5 bases). CDR3 length equals 15 residues. The germline V gene encodes CDR1 SGHAT and CDR2 FQNNGV. V dropped 5 bases and J dropped 3 bases, with 16 bases sitting between them. This chain's CDR3 is CASSVYSGTDTEAFF. Here the CDR3 DNA reads TGTGCCAGCAGCGTTTACTCAGGGACCGACACTGAAGCTTTCTTT.

This clonotype appeared many times. The genes are TRBV7-2 and TRBJ2-3; D gene ambiguous. Germline values: CDR1 SGHTA, CDR2 FQGNSA. The CDR3 contains 13 residues. Trimming removed 5 bases at V and 0 bases at J, with 6 bases between. CDR3 sequence reads: CASSLVSTDTQYF. The CDR3 bases are TGTGCCAGCAGCCTAGTAAGCACAGATACGCAGTATTTT.

CDR3 sequence: CASSLNDRGEETQYF. The DNA of the CDR3 is TGCGCCAGCAGCTTGAACGACAGGGGCGAGGAGACCCAGTACTTC. The V gene is TRBV5-1, the J gene TRBJ2-5, with 8 bases aligning to TRBD1. Germline CDR1 and CDR2: SGHRS and YFSETQ. V gave up 1 base and J gave up 5 bases; unmatched junction bases: 7. This CDR3 comprises 15 residues. The whole variable domain, filled in from reference TRBV5-1 and TRBJ2-5, reads KAGVTQTPRYLIKTRGQQVTLSCSPISGHRSVSWYQQTPGQGLQFLFEYFSETQRNKGNFPGRFSGRQFSNSRSEMNVSTLELGDSALYLCASSLNDRGEETQYFGPGTRLLVL.

V gene TRBV20-1 combines with J gene TRBJ2-3; 7 bases match TRBD2. The ends lost 2 bases at V and 9 bases at J; junction bases unmatched: 2. Germline V gives CDR1 DFQATT, CDR2 SNEGSKA (reference sequence). The CDR3 has 11 residues. This chain's CDR3 is CSARRGDTQYF. The CDR3 DNA follows: TGCAGTGCTAGACGGGGGGACACGCAGTATTTT.

This clonotype was detected a few times. This chain links TRBV7-8 with TRBJ2-2; TRBD1 might be the D (5 bases). Trimming left V 0 bases short and J 4 bases short, with 12 bases between. This CDR3 is 16 amino acids long. The V gene's germline CDR1 is SGHVS and CDR2 FQNEAQ. The CDR3: CASSLAEGVITGELFF. The DNA of the CDR3 is TGTGCCAGCAGCTTAGCGGAAGGGGTGATCACCGGGGAGCTGTTTTTT. Supplemented by reference TRBV7-8 and TRBJ2-2, the full variable domain reads GAGVSQSPRYKVAKRGQDVALRCDPISGHVSLFWYQQALGQGPEFLTYFQNEAQLDKSGLPSDRFFAERPEGSVSTLKIQRTQQEDSAVYLCASSLAEGVITGELFFGEGSRLTVL.

The rearrangement links TRBV29-1 to TRBJ2-3; D not resolved. This CDR3 is 14 amino acids long. The germline V and J ends were trimmed by 3 bases and 0 bases, with 10 bases remaining between them. CDR1 is SQVTM, CDR2 ANQGSEA, per germline. The CDR3 reads CSVEFDGSTDTQYF. CDR3 sequence (DNA): TGCAGCGTTGAGTTCGACGGAAGCACAGATACGCAGTATTTT.

This clonotype was picked up a small number of times. J is TRBJ1-1 and V is TRBV12-3 or TRBV12-4; D gene ambiguous. The CDR3 spans 16 residues. V lost 6 bases and J 0 bases, leaving 17 bases between the germline ends. The CDR3, as DNA: TGTGCCAGCAGCCCTACATCGGGGTCCATGAACACTGAAGCTTTCTTT. Amino acids: CASSPTSGSMNTEAFF.

V gene TRBV5-6 combines with J gene TRBJ2-1; 9 nucleotides align to TRBD2. The germline gives CDR1 SGHDT, CDR2 YYEEEE. The CDR3 runs 16 residues. The V segment lost 4 bases and the J segment 9 bases; nucleotides outside the gene matches: 14. This chain's CDR3 is CASSPLTGTSSTEQFF. Written as DNA, the CDR3 is TGTGCCAGCAGCCCTTTGACCGGGACTAGCTCTACTGAGCAGTTCTTC.